The T cell receptor (beta chain) under discussion was sequenced for a study of beta chain features in type 1 diabetes. Looking at the study overall: The samples had 85 million to 140 million sorted cells examined in all.

In the case of this clone: Its antigen is not known.

TCRB transcripts that were expressed got sequenced, as all of the isolated RNA had been reverse transcribed. Sequenced by immunoSEQ multiplex PCR; TCRdb stores in-frame clones only, minus some. The table records under 250,000 clones, 11% of them present only once. The germline CDR1 and CDR2 sequences are SGHTA and FQGNSA. The CDR3 covers 14 residues. V shed 6 bases and J 5 bases; nucleotides not matched to a gene: 5. Whole-study results and caveats: In all four CD4+ subsets, TCRB CDR3 length was significantly, moderately reduced in type 1 diabetes. Researchers cautioned that cDNA sequencing could over-represent cells with high TCR expression. At VDJ recombination sites, type 1 diabetes patients had fewer insertions and more deleted nucleotides.

The V gene is TRBV7-2, the J gene TRBJ2-7; 12 bases match TRBD2. The clonotype comes from a young man in good health. The sample comprised central memory CD4+ T cells from blood. The CDR3 DNA reads as TGTGCCAGCAGTGCCAGACTAGCGGGAGACGAGCAGTACTTC. This codes for CASSARLAGDEQYF.